The clone carrying this T cell receptor beta chain was picked up one time. Its target is not known. The primer mix had 60 Vbeta and 13 Jbeta primers. TCRdb's table, derived via immunoSEQ multiplex PCR, lists solely in-frame clones and lacks some. Counted here are about 120,000 clones, around 76% occurring once; the ten biggest clones make up around 15%. The data stem from a study of cytomegalovirus exposure and HLA in healthy donors. Study details: Sequencing of 180 million or so T cells in an earlier analysis found roughly 120 million unique TCR beta sequences. Points from the study as a whole: Later analysis identified 16,951 TCR beta sequences associated with HLA alleles, using a false discovery rate threshold of 0.05. A few V segments could not be told apart, such as TRBV6-2 and TRBV6-3, and were left out. The productive fraction for most TCR beta V segments was about 87% or about 30% in an earlier analysis.

Germline CDR1 and CDR2: MNHEY and SVGAGI. The CDR3 sequence is 16 residues long. V shed 2 bases and J 2 bases; nucleotides not matched to a gene: 6. The TCR was taken from a man between 50 and 59 years old in good health and CMV-seropositive. The sequencing input was PBMCs. The V gene is TRBV6-5, the J gene TRBJ2-3, with 8 bases that match TRBD2. The CDR3 nucleotides are TGTGCCAGCAGTTACCTAGCCGGGAGGGACACAGATACGCAGTATTTT. This encodes CASSYLAGRDTDTQYF.